This TCR beta chain originates from a study of identical twins. CDR1 is SGHAT, CDR2 FQNNGV, per germline. This CDR3 region has 15 residues. V was shortened by 4 bases and J by 2 bases, with 13 bases between the two germline ends. TCRdb re-analysed the 5' RACE reads in MiXCR, keeping a single row per CDR3 protein. This sample has 650,000 to 800,000 distinct CDR3 sequences; 8.5% to 9% occur once, and the top ten carry around 0.98%. Healthy Caucasian individuals made up all the donors. These data also featured in a second study, about yellow fever vaccine responses in identical twins.

The source is a woman younger than 35 in good health. Sequenced input: PBMCs. V gene TRBV11-2 combines with J gene TRBJ2-3, with TRBD2 as a possible D gene (6 bases). CDR3 loop: CASSWGGTPTDTQYF. CDR3 nucleotides: TGTGCCAGCAGCTGGGGCGGGACTCCCACAGATACGCAGTATTTT.